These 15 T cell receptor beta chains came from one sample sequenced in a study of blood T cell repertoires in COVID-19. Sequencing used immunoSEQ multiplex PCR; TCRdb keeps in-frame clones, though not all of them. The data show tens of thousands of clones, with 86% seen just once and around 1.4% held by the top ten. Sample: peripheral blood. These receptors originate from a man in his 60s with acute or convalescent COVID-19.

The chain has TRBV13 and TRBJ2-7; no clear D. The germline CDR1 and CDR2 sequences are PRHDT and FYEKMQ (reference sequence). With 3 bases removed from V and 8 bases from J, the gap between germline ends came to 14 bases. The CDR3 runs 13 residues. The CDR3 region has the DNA TGTGCCAGCAGCTTTCGCAGGCCGCCTCAGCAGTACTTC. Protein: CASSFRRPPQQYF.

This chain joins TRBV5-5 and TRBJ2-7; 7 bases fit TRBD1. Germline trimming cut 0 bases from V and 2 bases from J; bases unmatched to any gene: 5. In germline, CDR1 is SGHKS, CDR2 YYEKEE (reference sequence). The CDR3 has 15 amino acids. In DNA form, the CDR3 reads TGTGCCAGCAGCTTGGGAGGGGGCAGGGCCTACGAGCAGTACTTC. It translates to CASSLGGGRAYEQYF.

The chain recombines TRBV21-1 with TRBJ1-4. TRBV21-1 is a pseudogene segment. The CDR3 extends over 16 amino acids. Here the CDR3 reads CASSEKMEATNEKLFF. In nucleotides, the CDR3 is TGTGCCAGCAGCGAGAAGATGGAGGCAACTAATGAAAAACTGTTTTTT.

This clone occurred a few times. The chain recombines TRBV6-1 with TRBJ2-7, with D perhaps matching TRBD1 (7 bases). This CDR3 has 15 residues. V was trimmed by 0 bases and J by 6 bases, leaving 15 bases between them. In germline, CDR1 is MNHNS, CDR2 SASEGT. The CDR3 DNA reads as TGTGCCAGCAGTGAAGCAGGGGGCGGGGTCAGCGAGCAGTACTTC. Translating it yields CASSEAGGGVSEQYF.

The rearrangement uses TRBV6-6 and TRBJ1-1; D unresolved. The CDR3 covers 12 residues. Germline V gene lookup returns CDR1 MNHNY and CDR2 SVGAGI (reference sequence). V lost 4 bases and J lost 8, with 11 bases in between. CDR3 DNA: TGTGCCAGCAGTTGGGGAGGGCCCGAAGCTTTCTTT. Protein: CASSWGGPEAFF.

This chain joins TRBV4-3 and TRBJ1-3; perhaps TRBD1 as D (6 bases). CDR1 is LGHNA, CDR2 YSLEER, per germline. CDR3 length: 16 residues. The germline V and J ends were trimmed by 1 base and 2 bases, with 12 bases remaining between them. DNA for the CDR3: TGCGCCAGCAGCCAAGTGATGACAGGCACTGGAAACACCATATATTTT. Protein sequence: CASSQVMTGTGNTIYF.

CDR3 amino acids: CASSGRGRAGNTIYF. The CDR3 DNA sequence: TGTGCCAGCAGTGGTCGGGGAAGGGCTGGAAACACCATATATTTT. The J gene is TRBJ1-3, the V gene TRBV2; D gene ambiguous. Trimming shortened V by 4 bases and J by 2 bases, and 12 bases separated the two germline ends. The CDR3 runs to 15 residues. Germline V gene data show CDR1 as SNHLY and CDR2 as FYNNEI.

CDR3 nucleotides: TGTGCCAGCAGCTTGCAGGCGACACCAACCTACGAGCAGTACTTC. Amino acid sequence: CASSLQATPTYEQYF. The V gene is TRBV5-5, the J gene TRBJ2-7; D call uncertain. CDR1 and CDR2 from the germline V gene are SGHKS and YYEKEE (reference sequence). Trimming took off 1 base at V and 2 bases at J, with 13 bases between the two ends. The length of the CDR3 is 15 residues.

As DNA, the CDR3 is TGTGCCAGCAGTTACTCCGTCAGGGGGCAAGGTGGCTACACCTTC. This codes for CASSYSVRGQGGYTF. The rearrangement uses TRBV6-5 and TRBJ1-2; 8 nucleotides agree with TRBD1. The CDR3 runs 15 residues. V dropped 0 bases and J dropped 7; count of bases not matched to a gene: 7. Germline lookup yields CDR1 MNHEY and CDR2 SVGAGI.

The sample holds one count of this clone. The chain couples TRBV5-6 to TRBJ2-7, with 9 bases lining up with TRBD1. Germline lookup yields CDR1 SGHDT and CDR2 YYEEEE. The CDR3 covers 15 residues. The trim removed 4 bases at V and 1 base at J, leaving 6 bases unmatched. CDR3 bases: TGTGCCAGCAGCGCGGGACAGGGTCCGTCCTACGAGCAGTACTTC. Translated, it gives CASSAGQGPSYEQYF.

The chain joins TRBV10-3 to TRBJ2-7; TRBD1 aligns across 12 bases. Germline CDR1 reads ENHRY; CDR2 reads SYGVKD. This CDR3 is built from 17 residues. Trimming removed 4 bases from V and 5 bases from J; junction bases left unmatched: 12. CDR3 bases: TGTGCCATCAGTGGGGGACAGGGGGCGCGGAGGTCGGACGAGCAGTACTTC. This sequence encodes CAISGGQGARRSDEQYF.

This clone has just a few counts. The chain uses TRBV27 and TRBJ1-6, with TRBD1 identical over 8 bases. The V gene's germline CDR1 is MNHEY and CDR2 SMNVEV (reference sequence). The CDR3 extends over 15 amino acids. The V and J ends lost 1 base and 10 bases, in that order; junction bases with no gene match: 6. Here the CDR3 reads CASSLYAGGGSPLHF. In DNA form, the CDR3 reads TGTGCCAGCAGTTTATACGCAGGGGGCGGCTCACCCCTCCACTTT.

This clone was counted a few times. The CDR3 sequence: CASSSVPKETQYF. The CDR3 nucleotides are TGTGCCAGCAGTTCGGTCCCTAAAGAGACCCAGTACTTC. The V and J genes are TRBV28 and TRBJ2-5, with D uncertain. V gave up 4 bases and J gave up 3 bases, with 9 bases separating them. This CDR3 has 13 residues. Germline V lookup: CDR1 MDHEN, CDR2 SYDVKM.

The CDR3 region is CASSPQTGKRYGYTF. The CDR3 nucleotides read TGTGCCAGCAGCCCACAGACAGGAAAGCGCTATGGCTACACCTTC. The rearrangement joins TRBV7-6 to TRBJ1-2; possible D gene TRBD1, 6 bases. The germline V gene encodes CDR1 SGHVS and CDR2 FNYEAQ. V lost 5 bases to trimming and J lost 4 bases, with 17 bases between them. This CDR3 is 15 amino acids long.

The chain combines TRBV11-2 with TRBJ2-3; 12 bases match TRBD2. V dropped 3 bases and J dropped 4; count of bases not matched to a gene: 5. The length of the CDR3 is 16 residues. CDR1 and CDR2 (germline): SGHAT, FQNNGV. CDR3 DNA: TGTGCCAGCAGCTTGGGACTAGCGGGTAACGCAGATACGCAGTATTTT. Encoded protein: CASSLGLAGNADTQYF.